This passage covers 24 T cell receptor beta chains from one sample sequenced in a study of cytomegalovirus exposure and HLA in healthy donors. The primer mix had 60 Vbeta and 13 Jbeta primers. TCRdb's copy holds only in-frame clones and misses some; the assay was immunoSEQ multiplex PCR. Among some 150,000 clones listed, 60% to 80% were seen once. Input material: PBMCs. These receptors all come from a young man in good health and CMV-seropositive.

This clone has a single count. V usage is TRBV6-1 and J usage is TRBJ1-2, with a tentative D call TRBD1 (5 bases). Germline lookup yields CDR1 MNHNS and CDR2 SASEGT. V dropped 2 bases and J dropped 5 bases, with 18 bases sitting between them. The CDR3 extends over 16 amino acids. The CDR3 protein is CASSEPAGPMLYGYTF. The CDR3 coding sequence is TGTGCCAGCAGTGAACCCGCGGGACCCATGCTTTATGGCTACACCTTC.

This chain connects TRBV11-2 to TRBJ2-3; 12 bases map to TRBD1. The CDR3 loop spans 15 amino acids. The junction had 4 bases not matched to a gene; V was cut back by 4 bases and J by 5 bases. Per the germline V gene, CDR1 is SGHAT and CDR2 is FQNNGV. CDR3 sequence: CASSSGTGGRDTQYF. The CDR3 region has the DNA TGTGCCAGCAGCTCCGGGACAGGGGGCCGAGATACGCAGTATTTT.

This chain links TRBV7-3 with TRBJ2-7, with 9 nucleotides matching TRBD2. The V and J ends lost 3 bases and 5 bases, in that order; junction bases with no gene match: 8. The CDR3 consists of 15 residues. Germline CDR1 is SGHTA and CDR2 is FQGTGA. The CDR3 spells CASSLSLAGNNEQYF. The DNA for the CDR3 is TGTGCCAGCAGCTTGAGTCTAGCGGGGAACAACGAGCAGTACTTC.

The chain uses TRBV19 and TRBJ1-5, with TRBD1 matching 8 bases. J lost 0 bases, V lost 4 bases, and 2 bases had no gene match. CDR3 size: 15 residues. Germline V gives CDR1 LNHDA, CDR2 SQIVND (reference sequence). DNA for the CDR3: TGTGCCAGTAGTACGACAGGGGATAGCAATCAGCCCCAGCATTTT. It translates to CASSTTGDSNQPQHF.

The chain is built from TRBV11-2 and TRBJ1-1, with 9 bases aligning to TRBD1. V lost 3 bases and J lost 3; bases outside the gene matches: 5. The CDR3 runs 15 residues. Germline CDR1 SGHAT, CDR2 FQNNGV. CDR3 sequence reads: CASSFGTGLDTEAFF. In DNA form, the CDR3 reads TGTGCCAGCAGCTTTGGGACAGGGTTGGACACTGAAGCTTTCTTT. Together with reference TRBV11-2 and TRBJ1-1, the CDR3 gives the full variable domain: EAGVAQSPRYKIIEKRQSVAFWCNPISGHATLYWYQQILGQGPKLLIQFQNNGVVDDSQLPKDRFSAERLKGVDSTLKIQPAKLEDSAVYLCASSFGTGLDTEAFFGQGTRLTVV.

The V call is TRBV11-2, the J call TRBJ1-3; TRBD1 might be the D (6 bases). V was trimmed by 4 bases and J by 2 bases, leaving 12 bases between them. CDR3 length equals 15 residues. The germline V gene encodes CDR1 SGHAT and CDR2 FQNNGV. Here the CDR3 reads CASSSSGVAGNTIYF. In DNA form, the CDR3 reads TGTGCCAGCAGCTCGTCAGGGGTTGCTGGAAACACCATATATTTT.

The CDR3 protein is CASSPVSTGPTYGYTF. CDR3 DNA sequence: TGTGCCAGTAGTCCAGTATCGACAGGGCCGACTTATGGCTACACCTTC. The chain joins TRBV19 to TRBJ1-2; 7 bases fit TRBD1. The germline gives CDR1 LNHDA, CDR2 SQIVND (reference sequence). The junction had 14 bases not matched to a gene; V was cut back by 5 bases and J by 5 bases. The CDR3 loop spans 16 amino acids.

The V call is TRBV9, the J call TRBJ2-7; D unresolved. The germline V gene encodes CDR1 SGDLS and CDR2 YYNGEE. V was shortened by 0 bases and J by 3 bases, with 13 bases between the two germline ends. The length of the CDR3 is 15 residues. CDR3 sequence: CASSVASTQNYEQYF. The DNA for the CDR3 is TGTGCCAGCAGCGTAGCATCGACACAAAACTACGAGCAGTACTTC.

The V and J genes are TRBV13 and TRBJ1-2; D ambiguous. Per the germline V gene, CDR1 is PRHDT and CDR2 is FYEKMQ (reference sequence). V was clipped by 4 bases and J by 8 bases, with 17 bases between them. This CDR3 is 14 amino acids long. CDR3 amino acids: CASSSKNDWLGYTF. CDR3 nucleotide sequence: TGTGCCAGCAGCTCGAAGAACGACTGGTTGGGCTACACCTTC.

The chain employs TRBV7-8 and TRBJ2-5; tentatively, D is TRBD2 (5 bases). Germline values: CDR1 SGHVS, CDR2 FQNEAQ. The CDR3 extends over 16 amino acids. Trimming shortened V by 3 bases and J by 1 base, and 15 bases separated the two germline ends. For the CDR3, the DNA is TGTGCCAGCAGCTTTAGAGCGGCACCTCTCCAAGAGACCCAGTACTTC. It translates to CASSFRAAPLQETQYF.

The chain couples TRBV7-9 to TRBJ2-1, with a weak D call TRBD2 (5 bases). With 0 bases removed from V and 7 bases from J, the gap between germline ends came to 10 bases. The germline CDR1 and CDR2 sequences are SEHNR and FQNEAQ (reference sequence). The CDR3 extends over 14 amino acids. This CDR3 reads CASSLAGAWNEQFF. In DNA form, the CDR3 reads TGTGCCAGCAGCTTAGCGGGAGCCTGGAATGAGCAGTTCTTC.

The rearrangement uses TRBV5-4 and TRBJ1-1; 9 nucleotides line up with TRBD1. J gave up 1 base and V 0 bases, and 4 bases lay outside the gene matches. This CDR3 spans 16 amino acids. The germline V gene encodes CDR1 SGHNT and CDR2 YYREEE (reference sequence). The CDR3 here is CASSLGQGVSNTEAFF. CDR3 bases: TGTGCCAGCAGCTTGGGACAGGGGGTTTCGAACACTGAAGCTTTCTTT.

This clone was found a few times. V is TRBV6-1 and J is TRBJ2-2; D is possibly TRBD2 (6 bases). The CDR3 loop spans 17 amino acids. In germline, CDR1 is MNHNS, CDR2 SASEGT. V lost 3 bases and J 0 bases, leaving 14 bases between the germline ends. CDR3 sequence: CASSERGAATNTGELFF. The CDR3 nucleotides are TGTGCCAGCAGTGAGCGGGGAGCGGCCACGAACACCGGGGAGCTGTTTTTT.

The chain joins TRBV19 to TRBJ1-1, with 7 bases lining up with TRBD1. The germline V gene encodes CDR1 LNHDA and CDR2 SQIVND (reference sequence). CDR3 length: 14 amino acids. The J segment lost 2 bases and the V segment lost 6 bases, leaving 6 bases of the junction unmatched. CDR3 protein: CASRRGQRNTEAFF. CDR3 in DNA: TGTGCCAGTAGAAGGGGACAGAGAAACACTGAAGCTTTCTTT. The complete variable domain, with remaining parts taken from reference TRBV19 and TRBJ1-1, reads DGGITQSPKYLFRKEGQNVTLSCEQNLNHDAMYWYRQDPGQGLRLIYYSQIVNDFQKGDIAEGYSVSREKKESFPLTVTSAQKNPTAFYLCASRRGQRNTEAFFGQGTRLTVV.

There are a few counts of this clone. This sequence joins TRBV9 and TRBJ1-2; D unresolved. CDR1 and CDR2 from the germline V gene are SGDLS and YYNGEE. CDR3 size: 15 residues. V was pared by 3 bases and J by 2 bases, with 14 bases between. Written as DNA, the CDR3 is TGTGCCAGCAGCGGGGAAGGACTTAGAAACTATGGCTACACCTTC. Translation: CASSGEGLRNYGYTF. Full variable domain (rest looked up from reference TRBV9 and TRBJ1-2): DSGVTQTPKHLITATGQRVTLRCSPRSGDLSVYWYQQSLDQGLQFLIQYYNGEERAKGNILERFSAQQFPDLHSELNLSSLELGDSALYFCASSGEGLRNYGYTFGSGTRLTVV.

This clone showed up just once. This CDR3 reads CASSGLAGVRETQYF. The CDR3 coding sequence is TGTGCCAGCTCCGGACTAGCGGGGGTGAGAGAGACCCAGTACTTC. The chain recombines TRBV18 with TRBJ2-5; 13 positions agree with TRBD2. V was pared by 6 bases and J by 4 bases, with 5 bases of the junction left unmatched. Germline CDR1 and CDR2: KGHSH and LQKENI. CDR3 size: 15 residues.

CDR3 protein: CASSFTFSGSYEQYF. The CDR3 nucleotides are TGTGCCAGCAGCTTTACCTTTTCGGGATCCTACGAGCAGTACTTC. The chain recombines TRBV5-5 with TRBJ2-7, with a weak D call TRBD2 (5 bases). Deletions cut 2 bases from V and 1 base from J, with 13 bases between. The germline gives CDR1 SGHKS, CDR2 YYEKEE (reference sequence). The length of the CDR3 is 15 residues.

This clone came up a few times. The chain couples TRBV7-9 to TRBJ2-1; 9 bases agree with TRBD2. J lost 4 bases, V lost 2 bases, and 3 bases had no gene match. The CDR3 sequence is 15 residues long. CDR1 SEHNR and CDR2 FQNEAQ come from the germline V gene (reference sequence). CDR3 nucleotides: TGTGCCAGCAGCTTACGACTAGCGGAATACAATGAGCAGTTCTTC. It specifies CASSLRLAEYNEQFF.

The chain has TRBV4-1 and TRBJ2-5, with a weak D call TRBD2 (7 bases). The J call may be in error: the DNA end matches TRBJ2-7 better. The CDR3 runs 17 residues. CDR1 is MGHRA, CDR2 YSYEKL, per germline. The CDR3 coding sequence is TGCGCCAGCAGCCAAGCTGCGGGGGAGGGGGGTGTGGGCGAGCAGTACTTC. Its protein product is CASSQAAGEGGVGEQYF.

The chain couples TRBV13 to TRBJ2-7; 7 bases are shared with TRBD1. The trim removed 0 bases at V and 5 bases at J, leaving 4 bases unmatched. The germline V gene encodes CDR1 PRHDT and CDR2 FYEKMQ (reference sequence). CDR3 size: 14 residues. For the CDR3, the DNA is TGTGCCAGCAGCTTAGGAGCGACAGGGAACGAGCAGTACTTC. Its protein product is CASSLGATGNEQYF.

The J gene is TRBJ2-7, the V gene TRBV11-2; D not certain. Germline V gene sequence: CDR1 SGHAT, CDR2 FQNNGV. The CDR3 length is 14 residues. Trimming stripped 1 base from V and 5 bases from J, with 12 bases between. The CDR3 reads CASSLVYQAHEQYF. CDR3 sequence (DNA): TGTGCCAGCAGCTTAGTTTACCAGGCCCACGAGCAGTACTTC.

The V gene is TRBV2, the J gene TRBJ1-5; tentative D call: TRBD1 (6 bases). V was cut by 4 bases and J by 15 bases, with 19 bases left in between. The germline gives CDR1 SNHLY, CDR2 FYNNEI. CDR3 size: 13 residues. The CDR3 DNA follows: TGTGCCAGCAGTGGGGATACAGGGTGGTTTGGGCATTTT. This encodes CASSGDTGWFGHF.

The chain links TRBV7-9 to TRBJ2-1; 12 nucleotides align to TRBD2. The CDR3 covers 13 residues. CDR1 is SEHNR and CDR2 is FQNEAQ in the germline V gene (reference sequence). V trimming: 4 bases; J trimming: 15 bases; junction bases outside the gene matches: 7. CDR3 protein: CASSWTSGAPTFF. CDR3 coding DNA: TGTGCCAGCAGCTGGACTAGCGGGGCCCCTACGTTCTTC.

The V and J genes are TRBV7-9 and TRBJ2-7; 7 bases map to TRBD1. This CDR3 is built from 14 residues. Germline trimming cut 3 bases from V and 3 bases from J; bases unmatched to any gene: 5. CDR1 SEHNR and CDR2 FQNEAQ come from the germline V gene (reference sequence). Written as DNA, the CDR3 is TGTGCCAGCAGCTTCCAGGGGGAAGGCTACGAGCAGTACTTC. It translates to CASSFQGEGYEQYF.